This TCR beta chain stems from a study of T cell responses to AZD1222 COVID-19 vaccine. Germline CDR1 MGHRA, CDR2 YSYEKL. V dropped 4 bases and J dropped 3; count of bases not matched to a gene: 9. This CDR3 has 16 residues. Assay used: immunoSEQ multiplex PCR; TCRdb lists only in-frame clones, some missing. The sample lists around 160,000 clones; about 89% were seen once. The sequence came from an adult in good health. This rearrangement joins TRBV4-1 to TRBJ1-5, with 7 bases lining up with TRBD1. This material consisted of peripheral blood, taken on day 0 of AZD1222 vaccination. CDR3 in amino acids: CASSPRQGSLNQPQHF. CDR3 sequence (DNA): TGCGCCAGCAGCCCCCGACAGGGCAGCCTCAATCAGCCCCAGCATTTT.